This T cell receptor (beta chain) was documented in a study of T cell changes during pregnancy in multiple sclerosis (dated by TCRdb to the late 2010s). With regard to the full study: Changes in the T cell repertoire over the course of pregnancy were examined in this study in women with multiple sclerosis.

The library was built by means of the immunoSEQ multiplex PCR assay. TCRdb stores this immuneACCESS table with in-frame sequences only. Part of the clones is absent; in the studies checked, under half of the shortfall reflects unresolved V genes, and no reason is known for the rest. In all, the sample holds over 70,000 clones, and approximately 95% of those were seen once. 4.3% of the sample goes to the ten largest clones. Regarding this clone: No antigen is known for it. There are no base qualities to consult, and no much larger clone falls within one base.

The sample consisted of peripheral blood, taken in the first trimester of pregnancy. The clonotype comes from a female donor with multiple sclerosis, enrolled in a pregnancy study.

The sequence in DNA is TGTGCCAGCAGTTACGAAGGGTCAGGGAATTCACCCCTCCACTTT. Its translation is CASSYEGSGNSPLHF. Recombination joined TRBV6-5 with TRBJ1-6; the best D guess is TRBD1, with 5 bases matching. CDR1 and CDR2 are drawn from the germline V gene: MNHEY, SVGAGI. The CDR3 has 15 amino acids, counting the end cysteine and phenylalanine. Only CDR3 DNA remains: 45 bases, in frame from the first base. V lost 2 bases and J lost 7 bases; the stretch between them is 12 bases long.